This record looks at one TCR beta chain sequence and its context. This sample stems from a study of control samples from healthy donors and cancer patients. V was trimmed by 0 bases and J by 10 bases, leaving 22 bases between them. The CDR3 is made up of 16 amino acids. Germline V gene data show CDR1 as ENHRY and CDR2 as SYGVKD. Some clones are missing from TCRdb's copy, which holds only in-frame ones; the method was immunoSEQ multiplex PCR. Found here are 15,000 to 20,000 clones, 86% of them singletons; the top ten hold around a tenth. This chain links TRBV10-3 with TRBJ2-7; TRBD2 is a possible D gene (6 bases). The sequence came from a woman in her 70s with colorectal cancer. Source material: PBMCs. CDR3 sequence reads: CAISESGLLRAPDQYF. In DNA form, the CDR3 reads TGTGCCATCAGTGAGTCGGGACTGCTAAGGGCACCGGACCAGTACTTC.